This paragraph covers one T cell receptor beta chain sequence. The data are from a study of blood T cell repertoires in COVID-19. Study-wide context: In each case, the material was cDNA or gDNA derived from T cells, B-cell-depleted T cells, or PBMCs.

Here immunoSEQ multiplex PCR was the method, and the copy in TCRdb shows in-frame clones only, minus some. Of around 97,000 clones listed, 70% to 85% are singletons. This receptor was obtained from a man aged 70 or older with acute or convalescent COVID-19. Sequences were obtained from peripheral blood.

The CDR3 region is CASSTGQAFINYGYTF. The DNA of the CDR3 is TGTGCCAGTAGTACCGGACAAGCGTTTATTAACTATGGCTACACCTTC. This chain connects TRBV19 to TRBJ1-2; a possible D gene is TRBD1 (5 bases). The V gene lost 4 bases and the J gene lost 1 base, with 16 bases spanning the gap. The CDR3 runs 16 residues. Looked up from germline, CDR1 is LNHDA and CDR2 is SQIVND (reference sequence).